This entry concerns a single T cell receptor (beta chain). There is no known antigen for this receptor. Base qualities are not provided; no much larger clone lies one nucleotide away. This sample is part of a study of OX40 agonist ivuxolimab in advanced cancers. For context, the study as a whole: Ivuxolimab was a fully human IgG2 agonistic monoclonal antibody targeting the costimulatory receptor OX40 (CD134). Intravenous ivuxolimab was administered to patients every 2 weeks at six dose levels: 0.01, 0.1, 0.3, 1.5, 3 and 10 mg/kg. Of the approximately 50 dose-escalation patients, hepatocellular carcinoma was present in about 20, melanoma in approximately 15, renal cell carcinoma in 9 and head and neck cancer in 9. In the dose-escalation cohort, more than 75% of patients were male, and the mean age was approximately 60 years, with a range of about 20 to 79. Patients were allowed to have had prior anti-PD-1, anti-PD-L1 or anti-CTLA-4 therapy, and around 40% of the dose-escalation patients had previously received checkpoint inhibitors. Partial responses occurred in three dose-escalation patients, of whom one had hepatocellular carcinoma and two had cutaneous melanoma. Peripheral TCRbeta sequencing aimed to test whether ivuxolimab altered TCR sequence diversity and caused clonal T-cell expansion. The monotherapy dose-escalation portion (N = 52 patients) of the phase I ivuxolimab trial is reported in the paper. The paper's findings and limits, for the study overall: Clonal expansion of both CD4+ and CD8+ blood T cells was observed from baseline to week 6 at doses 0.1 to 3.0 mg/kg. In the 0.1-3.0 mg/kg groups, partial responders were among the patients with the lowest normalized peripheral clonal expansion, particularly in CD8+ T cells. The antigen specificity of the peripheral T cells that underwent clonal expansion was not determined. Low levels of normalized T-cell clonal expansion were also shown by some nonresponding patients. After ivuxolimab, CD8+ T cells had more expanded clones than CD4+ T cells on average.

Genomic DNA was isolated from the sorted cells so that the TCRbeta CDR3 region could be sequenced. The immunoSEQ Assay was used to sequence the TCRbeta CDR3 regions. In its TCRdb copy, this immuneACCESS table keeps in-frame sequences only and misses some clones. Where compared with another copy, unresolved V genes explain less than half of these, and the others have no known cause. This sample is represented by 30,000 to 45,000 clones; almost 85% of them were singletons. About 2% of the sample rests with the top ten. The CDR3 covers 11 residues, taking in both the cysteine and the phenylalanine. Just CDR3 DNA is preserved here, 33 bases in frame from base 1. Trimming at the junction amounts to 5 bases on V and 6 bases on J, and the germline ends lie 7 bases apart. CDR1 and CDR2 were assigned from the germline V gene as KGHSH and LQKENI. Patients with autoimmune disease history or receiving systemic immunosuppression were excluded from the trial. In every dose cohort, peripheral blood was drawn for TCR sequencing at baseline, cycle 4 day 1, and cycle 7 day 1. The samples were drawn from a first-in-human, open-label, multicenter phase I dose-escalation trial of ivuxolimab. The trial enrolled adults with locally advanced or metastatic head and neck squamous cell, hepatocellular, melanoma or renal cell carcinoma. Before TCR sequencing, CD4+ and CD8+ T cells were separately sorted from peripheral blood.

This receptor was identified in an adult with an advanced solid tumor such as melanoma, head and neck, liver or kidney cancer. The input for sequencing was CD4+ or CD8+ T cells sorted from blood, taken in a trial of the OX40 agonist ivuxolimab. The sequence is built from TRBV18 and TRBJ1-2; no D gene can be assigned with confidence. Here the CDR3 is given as CASSGNDGYTF. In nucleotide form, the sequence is TGTGCCAGCTCAGGGAACGATGGCTACACCTTC.